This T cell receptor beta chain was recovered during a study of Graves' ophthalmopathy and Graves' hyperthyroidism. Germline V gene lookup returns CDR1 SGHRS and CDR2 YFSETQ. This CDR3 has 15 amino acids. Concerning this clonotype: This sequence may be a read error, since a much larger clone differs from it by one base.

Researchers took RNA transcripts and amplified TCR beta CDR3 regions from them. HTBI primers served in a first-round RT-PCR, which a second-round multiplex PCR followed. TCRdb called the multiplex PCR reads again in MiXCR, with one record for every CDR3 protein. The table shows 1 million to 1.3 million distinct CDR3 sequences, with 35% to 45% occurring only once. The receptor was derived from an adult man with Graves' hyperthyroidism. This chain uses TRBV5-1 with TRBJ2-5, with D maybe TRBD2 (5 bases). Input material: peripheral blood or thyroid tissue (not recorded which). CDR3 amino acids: CASSLGSGNQETQCF. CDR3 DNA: TGCGCCAGCAGCTTGGGGTCGGGAAACCAAGAGACCCAGTGCTTC.